One sample yielded the 5 T cell receptor beta chains listed below, sequenced in a study of a mutant IDH1 vaccine in newly diagnosed glioma (dated by TCRdb to the early 2020s). The antigens for these receptors are not known. The library relied on the immunoSEQ multiplex PCR assay. In its TCRdb copy, this immuneACCESS table keeps in-frame sequences only and misses some clones. Where compared with another copy, unresolved V genes explain less than half of these, and the others have no known cause. Across this sample there are tens of thousands of clones, with 76% seen only once. Of the sample, 9% to 15% falls within the top ten clones. The meaning of the sample's time point label: week 35, safety follow-up. Every vaccine dose consisted of 300 ug of a 20-mer mutant IDH1 peptide in Montanide, administered subcutaneously together with topical imiquimod. The specimen comprised PBMCs, sampled from a glioma patient whose treatment included an IDH1 peptide vaccine. The receptors were sampled from a middle-aged man with glioma.

The J gene is TRBJ2-7, the V gene TRBV13, with D possibly TRBD2 on 7 matching bases. This CDR3 is 13 amino acids long. V lost 3 bases to trimming and J lost 6 bases, with 12 bases between them. Looked up from germline, CDR1 is PRHDT and CDR2 is FYEKMQ (reference sequence). CDR3 sequence reads: CASSFGGAVEQYF. The CDR3 DNA reads as TGTGCCAGCAGCTTTGGGGGGGCGGTCGAGCAGTACTTC.

The V and J genes are TRBV5-1 and TRBJ2-1; 8 bases map to TRBD2. The junction had 11 bases not matched to a gene; V was cut back by 4 bases and J by 8 bases. The germline V gene encodes CDR1 SGHRS and CDR2 YFSETQ. This CDR3 has 15 amino acids. The CDR3 is CASSTQGTRGDEQFF. The DNA of the CDR3 is TGCGCCAGCAGCACCCAAGGGACTAGAGGGGATGAGCAGTTCTTC.

This clone was counted once. This chain joins TRBV2 and TRBJ2-3, with 7 bases fitting TRBD1. CDR1 is SNHLY, CDR2 FYNNEI, per germline. The CDR3 is 15 amino acids. V trimming: 6 bases; J trimming: 3 bases; junction bases outside the gene matches: 9. CDR3 loop: CASRDRQGRTDTQYF. The CDR3 nucleotides read TGTGCCAGCAGGGACCGACAGGGAAGGACAGATACGCAGTATTTT.

The rearrangement joins TRBV18 to TRBJ2-2, with D perhaps matching TRBD2 (6 bases). The V end was cut by 3 bases, the J end by 6 bases, with 23 bases between. The CDR3 spans 18 residues. Germline CDR1 KGHSH, CDR2 LQKENI. This chain's CDR3 is CASSPQLARESYSGELFF. The CDR3 DNA is TGTGCCAGCTCACCCCAACTAGCCCGGGAGAGCTACTCCGGGGAGCTGTTTTTT.

The chain is built from TRBV11-2 and TRBJ2-2; 10 bases match TRBD1. The CDR3 extends over 17 amino acids. Trimming removed 5 bases from V and 3 bases from J; junction bases left unmatched: 9. Germline V gene lookup returns CDR1 SGHAT and CDR2 FQNNGV. CDR3 in DNA: TGTGCCAGCAGCCAGGGACAGGGGATGTGGGACACCGGGGAGCTGTTTTTT. It yields the protein CASSQGQGMWDTGELFF.